This T cell receptor (beta chain) comes out of a study of cytomegalovirus exposure and HLA in healthy donors (dated by TCRdb to the late 2010s). Some background on the complete study: An earlier analysis of approximately 600 of the donors reported 276 Gb of sequence data and roughly 110 million unique TCR beta sequences from some 180 million T cells. On average, 235,054 unique TCR beta nucleotide sequences were sequenced per donor among a few hundred genotyped donors of the cohort, with about 19% of those sequences being non-productive. Roughly 290 gigabases of sequencing data and approximately 91 million unique TCR sequences made up an early release that covered around 640 HLA-typed donors. To predict cytomegalovirus infection status, the study brought together high-throughput TCR immunosequencing, statistical association of individual TCRs with disease status, and machine learning. Every discovery cohort repertoire had been produced on one sequencing platform. The aim of the study was to test whether cataloging public T cell receptors could identify signatures of past pathogen exposure. HLA typing covered class I and class II loci at four-digit resolution. In the later analysis, no new phenotypic data were used to find candidate immune exposures; instead, reliance was placed on TCR beta sequences and their occurrence across donors. About 5 DR-DQ haplotypes were handled as single units for association and clustering, since linkage in the cohort was strong. A later analysis re-examined previously published TCR beta repertoires from over 500 donors and added high-resolution HLA genotyping to investigate patterns of TCR occurrence. Among the roughly 400 genotyped donors, around 81% belonged to the genetic ancestry cluster associated with self-reported Caucasian donors. In a later genetic analysis, genome-wide SNP genotypes for about three fifths of the roughly 670 donors were used, and that subset was treated as a discovery cohort. Typing coverage varied by locus: roughly 629-640 donors for A, B, C, DRB1 and DQB1; roughly 560 for DQA1; more than 600 for DPA1; more than 450 for DPB1. Besides the first cohort of approximately 710 subjects, a separate validation cohort made up of over a hundred different subjects was used. In an earlier analysis of a few hundred of the donors, high-throughput TCR beta sequencing was used to judge whether each TCR beta V gene segment behaved as functional or pseudogenic. Donor age, sex, ethnicity and CMV serostatus were compiled together with the repertoire data. The study profiled the T cell repertoires of approximately 700 subjects by immunosequencing and related them to cytomegalovirus serostatus.

Note on this clone: What antigen it recognizes has not been identified. No much larger clone is present one base from it, and per-base qualities are unavailable.

CDR1 and CDR2 are drawn from the germline V gene: MNHNS, SASEGT. From the cysteine through the phenylalanine, the CDR3 covers 15 amino acids. Left in the record is the CDR3 DNA by itself, 45 bases read in frame from the first base. The V and J ends are trimmed by 10 bases and 5 bases, leaving 18 bases between them. The method was the immunoSEQ multiplex PCR assay. The multiplex PCR relied on a mix of 60 forward primers for TCR Vbeta segments and 13 reverse primers for TCR Jbeta segments. The CDR3 region of rearranged TCR beta genes was amplified from genomic DNA with a multiplex PCR assay. Amplified TCR beta libraries were sequenced as 87-base-pair reads on the Illumina HiSeq System. The study's own analysis went as follows. A later analysis counted about 82 million unique TCR beta chains across the 666 repertoires, and roughly 10 million of these chains were shared by at least two donors. A nearest-neighbor algorithm error-corrected the raw reads and collapsed the reads into unique sequences, merging closely related sequences to remove PCR and sequencing errors. Alignment of CDR3 sequences to IMGT reference sequences was used to assign V, D and J gene segments. For a sequence to be retained, at least a six-nucleotide match to both a V gene segment and a J gene segment was required. A rearrangement counted as productive if the CDR3 had no stop codons and remained in frame with V and J, and every other rearrangement counted as non-productive. Following IMGT convention, CDR3 was defined as the stretch from the second conserved V-encoded cysteine up to the conserved J-encoded phenylalanine. The earlier analysis of some 580 of the donors excluded any sequence lacking an unambiguous match to a single V gene segment. In an earlier analysis of around 590 of the donors, a V segment was called functional when productive rearrangements were above 56.7%, and segregating when the standard deviation between donors exceeded 5%. A statistical classification framework was built for diagnosing cytomegalovirus status from the catalog of TCR beta chain sequences. A later analysis assigned V and J genes by comparing TCR nucleotide sequences with IMGT/GENE-DB human TR gene sequences. A later analysis assigned CDR3 sequences and most-parsimonious VDJ recombination scenarios with the TCRdist pipeline. In a later analysis, every TCR beta chain was defined by the combination of its CDR3 amino acid sequence and its V-gene family, and reads without a unique V-gene family were dropped. To address suspected cross-contamination and a sequencing artifact, a later analysis removed approximately 600 highly shared, low-generation-probability nucleotide sequences. In a later analysis, a clonal expansion index for each public chain was calculated from normalized within-repertoire ranks of inferred template counts. In a later analysis, generation probabilities were computed using a VDJ recombination model fitted to out-of-frame rearrangements, and the results were checked against IGoR. In a later analysis, hypergeometric tests were used to score TCR-TCR, TCR-HLA and TCR-CMV co-occurrence, with a repertoire-size bias correction applied to TCR pairs. In a later analysis, false discovery rates were estimated by permuting HLA or CMV assignments 20 times. A later analysis grouped co-occurring TCRs with DBSCAN, adding TCRdist sequence similarity when clustering within HLA-allele-positive subsets. Co-occurrence clustering excluded repertoires with fewer than 30,000 or more than 120,000 public chains, plus five with anomalous nucleotide sharing. Not all clones reach the TCRdb copy of this immuneACCESS table, which keeps in-frame sequences only. Checked studies attribute under half of the gap to unresolved V genes and leave the rest unexplained. Clone size and the V and J calls come from that table; the DNA yielded D and trimming. The sample table lists about 30,000 clones, around nine tenths of them with a count of one. Together, the top ten hold about 2.9% of the sample.

The cohort comprised more than 550 healthy bone marrow donors. At the time of sampling, every cohort member was nominally healthy, though immune exposures that went unrecorded were likely present. The donor was CMV seronegative and belonged to the group of 350 to 400 seronegative cohort members. A peripheral blood sample was collected from each donor, and TCR beta sequencing was performed on peripheral blood mononuclear cells. The Qiagen DNeasy Blood Extraction Kit was used to extract genomic DNA from the blood cell samples. Results and caveats for the whole study, not just this receptor: For the cohort, immune exposure information was limited to CMV serostatus. According to a later analysis, TCR association rates differed among HLA loci, with DRB1 alleles showing the most associated TCRs and HLA-C alleles showing the fewest. Cytomegalovirus status was reported to be diagnosed by the classifier with high specificity and sensitivity in both the original and validation cohorts. Because HLA typing was unavailable for some donors at each locus, only the typed subset was used in association tests. At a false discovery rate of 0.05, a later analysis linked under 20,000 TCR beta sequences to specific HLA alleles. Broadly in line with IMGT annotations, most TCR beta V segments showed up in productive rearrangements about 87% or about 30% of the time in an earlier analysis of a few hundred of the donors. According to a later genetic analysis, donors in an Asian-associated ancestry cluster had fewer N-insertions in productive TCRs than the roughly 670-donor mean. A later analysis found that HLA-associated TCR beta chains were more clonally expanded and had lower generation probabilities than equally common non-associated chains. A group of highly shared sequence variants was considered likely to be a technical artifact of the sequencing pipeline. A further reported finding was that TCR beta sequences accurately predicted the HLA-A and HLA-B alleles for most subjects in the first cohort. Because the 87-base-pair reads could not distinguish some IMGT-functional V segments, including TRBV6-2 and TRBV6-3, those segments were excluded. The presence/absence analyses assumed that sequencing depth was roughly uniform across donors, and that assumption may not be true. The study gave a list of some 150 TCR beta chains associated with cytomegalovirus. Linkage disequilibrium might explain the correlated functional status among segregating V segments, but an unknown experimental factor could not be excluded. When HLA alleles, especially DR and DQ, strongly co-occurred, TCR associations were difficult to assign to individual alleles. A later analysis reported that several top co-occurrence clusters appeared linked to parvovirus B19, influenza, CMV and Epstein-Barr virus. According to a later analysis, most CMV-associated TCR beta chains appeared to be HLA-restricted, and the HLA associations seemed to be driven largely by CMV exposure. In vitro tests confirmed that three of the cytomegalovirus-associated TCR beta chains recognize cytomegalovirus antigens. In this cohort, only TCR beta chains were sequenced, and detectable features were limited by the absence of alpha or paired-chain data. An association between a missense DCLRE1C variant and V-gene and J-gene trimming of TCR beta chains was found in a later genetic analysis and replicated in an independent cohort. Seventeen rarely observed V segments, including chromosome 9 orphons, were excluded from the earlier analysis of almost 600 of the donors because counts were too low. While some public TCRs were present in many individuals, most TCR sequences turned up only very rarely across donors. According to the authors, the approach could potentially be generalized to other disease states and immunological phenotypes.

The chain is made from TRBV6-1 and TRBJ1-6; TRBD1 is a possible D gene, resting on 6 matching bases. The sample consisted of PBMCs. The clonotype was recovered from a boy between 10 and 17 years old in good health and CMV-seronegative. The CDR3: CATTGQESNNSPLHF. The DNA sequence is as follows: TGTGCCACCACAGGGCAAGAGTCGAATAATTCACCCCTCCACTTT.